Listed below are T cell receptor beta chains from one sample, sequenced in a study of blood T cell repertoires in COVID-19. Method: immunoSEQ multiplex PCR; TCRdb's copy keeps in-frame clones and lacks some. The table has some 220,000 clones, roughly 84% seen once. Sequenced material: peripheral blood. These receptors came from a man aged 50-60 years who had recovered from COVID-19. CDR3s include the opening cysteine and the closing phenylalanine or tryptophan. The order of the fields is D gene, V gene, J gene, clone size, CDR3 length, CDR3 protein, CDR3 DNA. D genes are given only for firm matches. The size field is filled for only some rows; it gives once, few, many or a size class.

TRBD1	TRBV5-5	TRBJ2-6	.	16	CASSGGQGFGANVLTF	TGTGCCAGCAGCGGGGGACAGGGATTTGGGGCCAACGTCCTGACTTTC
.	TRBV10-1	TRBJ2-1	.	15	CASSESRRRRSEQFF	TGCGCCAGCAGTGAGTCGAGGAGGCGGAGGAGTGAGCAGTTCTTC
TRBD1	TRBV18	TRBJ1-5	.	15	CASSPGTGGNQPQHF	TGTGCCAGCTCACCAGGGACAGGGGGAAATCAGCCCCAGCATTTT
.	TRBV28	TRBJ1-3	once	13	CASLQGPGNTIYF	TGTGCCAGTTTACAGGGACCCGGAAACACCATATATTTT
TRBD1	TRBV28	TRBJ1-3	.	17	CASSPADRGRYGNTIYF	TGTGCCAGCAGTCCCGCCGACAGGGGGCGATATGGAAACACCATATATTTT
.	TRBV18	TRBJ2-3	.	16	CASSPRGGFGTDTQYF	TGTGCCAGCTCACCGAGAGGGGGTTTCGGCACAGATACGCAGTATTTT
TRBD1	TRBV6-1	TRBJ2-3	.	16	CASSDPRDRGTDTQYF	TGTGCCAGCAGTGACCCCCGGGACAGGGGGACAGATACGCAGTATTTT
.	TRBV4-1	TRBJ2-4	once	19	CASSQEGAPGLVAKNIQYF	TGCGCCAGCAGCCAAGAAGGGGCCCCAGGCCTAGTAGCCAAAAACATTCAGTACTTC
.	TRBV29-1	TRBJ1-2	.	14	CSVVGQRGNYGYTF	TGCAGCGTCGTCGGACAGAGAGGAAACTATGGCTACACCTTC
.	TRBV24-1	TRBJ2-3	.	16	CATSGEGGTSTDTQYF	TGTGCCACCAGTGGAGAAGGCGGGACGAGCACAGATACGCAGTATTTT
TRBD2	TRBV5-1	TRBJ2-3	.	17	CASSLEGLVASTDTQYF	TGCGCCAGCAGCTTGGAGGGACTAGTGGCGAGCACAGATACGCAGTATTTT
.	TRBV7-2	TRBJ1-5	.	13	CASSLVSDQPQHF	TGTGCCAGCAGCTTAGTTAGCGATCAGCCCCAGCATTTT
.	TRBV18	TRBJ2-3	once	16	CASSPSRSRGTDTQYF	TGTGCCAGCTCACCATCGAGATCTAGGGGGACAGATACGCAGTATTTT
.	TRBV28	TRBJ2-4	.	13	CAMRDRVKNIQYF	TGTGCCATGCGGGATCGGGTCAAAAACATTCAGTACTTC
TRBD2	TRBV28	TRBJ2-7	once	15	CASSLFAGGSYEQYF	TGTGCCAGCAGTTTATTTGCGGGAGGATCGTATGAGCAGTACTTC
.	TRBV10-3	TRBJ2-7	.	14	CAMQNRDPPYEQYF	TGTGCCATGCAAAACAGGGATCCCCCCTACGAGCAGTACTTC
TRBD1	TRBV2	TRBJ1-1	.	16	CASSVKTGVMNTEAFF	TGTGCCAGCAGTGTAAAAACAGGGGTCATGAACACTGAAGCTTTCTTT
.	TRBV5-1	TRBJ2-1	.	15	CASSLVAGIRNEQFF	TGCGCCAGCAGCTTGGTTGCGGGAATTCGCAATGAGCAGTTCTTC
.	TRBV7-2	TRBJ2-1	.	16	CASSLSRSRTNNEQFF	TGTGCCAGCAGCTTAAGTAGATCTCGTACTAACAATGAGCAGTTCTTC
.	TRBV29-1	TRBJ2-6	.	17	CSVEEGADLSGANVLTF	TGCAGCGTTGAAGAAGGAGCTGACCTCTCTGGGGCCAACGTCCTGACTTTC
.	TRBV28	TRBJ2-7	.	11	CASSFAGKQYF	TGTGCCAGCAGTTTCGCAGGGAAGCAGTACTTC
.	TRBV19	TRBJ2-1	.	14	CASSPRPRGGEQFF	TGTGCCAGTAGTCCCCGCCCTAGGGGGGGTGAGCAGTTCTTC
.	TRBV14	TRBJ2-7	.	15	CASSQGVSATYEQYF	TGTGCCAGCAGCCAAGGGGTTAGCGCAACCTACGAGCAGTACTTC
.	TRBV20-1	TRBJ1-4	.	11	CSARTGSKLFF	TGCAGTGCTAGGACAGGCTCGAAACTGTTTTTT
TRBD1	TRBV9	TRBJ1-3	.	16	CASSRTAGGSGNTIYF	TGTGCCAGCAGCCGGACGGCAGGGGGCAGTGGAAACACCATATATTTT
.	TRBV6-6	TRBJ1-5	once	13	CASSRGNAQPQHF	TGTGCCAGCAGCAGAGGTAACGCCCAGCCCCAGCATTTT
.	TRBV6-6	TRBJ1-5	.	16	CASSYGQADSNQPQHF	TGTGCCAGCAGTTATGGTCAGGCCGATAGCAATCAGCCCCAGCATTTT
TRBD1	TRBV30	TRBJ2-7	once	14	CAWSLITGGHEQYF	TGTGCCTGGAGCCTCATAACAGGGGGCCACGAGCAGTACTTC
.	TRBV6-5	TRBJ1-3	.	12	CASSGSGNTIYF	TGTGCCAGCTCCGGCTCTGGAAACACCATATATTTT
TRBD2	TRBV20-1	TRBJ2-3	.	15	CSASLAGVRADTQYF	TGCAGTGCTAGTTTAGCGGGAGTTCGGGCAGATACGCAGTATTTT
TRBD1	TRBV6-9	TRBJ2-1	.	16	CASSIQRQGRYNEQFF	TGTGCCAGCTCGATCCAGAGACAGGGGAGGTACAATGAGCAGTTCTTC
TRBD1	TRBV5-1	TRBJ2-1	.	16	CASSLTTGASYNEQFF	TGCGCCAGCAGCTTAACTACAGGGGCCTCCTACAATGAGCAGTTCTTC
.	TRBV5-1	TRBJ1-1	.	14	CASSLSSVNTEAFF	TGCGCCAGCAGCTTGTCGTCCGTGAACACTGAAGCTTTCTTT
.	TRBV6-5	TRBJ1-2	.	12	CASAGSNYGYTF	TGTGCCAGCGCGGGATCCAACTATGGCTACACCTTC
TRBD1	TRBV28	TRBJ1-2	.	15	CASSLWVGGGYGYTF	TGTGCCAGCAGTTTATGGGTAGGGGGCGGTTATGGCTACACCTTC
TRBD2	TRBV9	TRBJ2-1	.	13	CASSPTGGRAPIF	TGTGCCAGCAGTCCAACGGGCGGGAGGGCCCCGATCTTC
TRBD2	TRBV20-1	TRBJ2-7	few	13	CSASRREVGEQYF	TGCAGTGCTAGTAGGCGGGAGGTAGGAGAGCAGTACTTC
.	TRBV10-3	TRBJ1-1	once	14	CAISDRAGNTEAFF	TGTGCCATCAGTGACAGAGCAGGGAACACTGAAGCTTTCTTT